One T cell receptor beta chain is described in this entry. Its antigen is as yet unknown. The sample belongs to a study of cytomegalovirus exposure and HLA in healthy donors. Study-wide background: Membership in the Caucasian-associated ancestry cluster was found for about 80% of a few hundred genotyped donors.

Trimming cost V 4 bases and J 3 bases, with 8 bases left between them. This CDR3 contains 12 residues. The germline V gene encodes CDR1 SGHRS and CDR2 YFSETQ. This PCR relied on a set of 60 Vbeta primers and 13 Jbeta primers. Profiled with immunoSEQ multiplex PCR; TCRdb holds only in-frame clones, not every one. The sample has more than 90,000 clones, roughly three quarters seen once. Study-wide points: Diagnosis of cytomegalovirus status made by the classifier reportedly showed high specificity and sensitivity. Clonal expansion was found to be greater in HLA-associated TCR beta chains than in equally common others in a later analysis.

The sample was PBMCs. The sequence was collected from a woman aged 55-75 years in good health and CMV-seronegative. The V call is TRBV5-1, the J call TRBJ2-7, with D possibly being TRBD2 (5 bases). The CDR3 is CASSRSGYEQYF. In nucleotides, the CDR3 is TGCGCCAGCAGCCGGAGCGGCTACGAGCAGTACTTC.